This T cell receptor beta chain was captured in a study of Tregs in tolerant kidney transplant recipients. Study-level points and caveats: Findings come from small patient numbers and require larger validation. The most relevant donor-specific Treg TCRbeta repertoire apparently came from expansion with activated donor B cells.

Sequencing used immunoSEQ multiplex PCR; TCRdb keeps in-frame clones, though not all of them. The sample lists 240,000 or so clones; approximately 84% were seen once. Unstimulated Tregs (CD4+CD25+CD127-) and CD4+CD25- non-Tregs were sorted from PBMCs. Of note for this clone: The antigen remains unidentified.

Deletions cut 7 bases from V and 0 bases from J, with 9 bases between. Germline V lookup: CDR1 SQVTM, CDR2 ANQGSEA. CDR3 length: 12 amino acids. Sequenced sample: CD4+ T cells from blood. The chain is built from TRBV29-1 and TRBJ1-1; tentative D call: TRBD1 (5 bases). This clonotype was sampled from a human donor in good health. The CDR3 nucleotides are TGCAGCGCGGGACCGATGAACACTGAAGCTTTCTTT. Translated: CSAGPMNTEAFF.